A single sample gave rise to the 27 T cell receptor beta chains below, sequenced in a study of CD8 T cells in ankylosing spondylitis (dated by TCRdb to about 2017). Receptor libraries were prepared by 5' RACE. The sample was run on an Illumina HiSeq 2500. The public reads were reprocessed in TCRdb via fastp at Q25 and MiXCR, keeping in-frame beta chains. Rows matching on CDR3 protein sequence are summarized as one entry with the most common DNA and genes. In this sample the table shows about 360,000 distinct CDR3 sequences, about 15% of which occur a single time. 0.85% to 1.4% of the sample rests with the top ten. Material for sequencing was blood, either unsorted or a sorted T cell fraction (not recorded which). The receptors here all came from a male donor with ankylosing spondylitis or in good health (not recorded which).

This clonotype was seen at least ten times. The chain combines TRBV29-1 with TRBJ2-5; a possible D gene is TRBD1 (5 bases). V lost 0 bases and J 12 bases, leaving 8 bases between the germline ends. Germline V gives CDR1 SQVTM, CDR2 ANQGSEA. The length of the CDR3 is 10 residues. CDR3 in amino acids: CSVEDREKYF. As DNA, the CDR3 is TGCAGCGTTGAAGACAGGGAAAAGTACTTC.

This clonotype was detected only a few times. V is TRBV20-1 and J is TRBJ2-1; possible D gene TRBD2, 6 bases. Germline assignment: CDR1 DFQATT and CDR2 SNEGSKA (reference sequence). CDR3 length equals 14 residues. V lost 5 bases and J 6 bases, leaving 17 bases between the germline ends. CDR3 sequence: CSAFTSPTSNEQFF. CDR3 nucleotides: TGCAGTGCTTTCACTAGCCCTACAAGCAATGAGCAGTTCTTC.

This clonotype was detected a few times. The chain combines TRBV6-5 with TRBJ2-7; possible D gene TRBD1, 6 bases. V dropped 2 bases and J dropped 1 base, with 12 bases sitting between them. Germline V gives CDR1 MNHEY, CDR2 SVGAGI. This CDR3 contains 15 residues. The CDR3 nucleotides read TGTGCCAGCAGTTACACGACAGGCCATTCCTACGAGCAGTACTTC. This codes for CASSYTTGHSYEQYF.

The table lists this clonotype with a few counts. The V and J genes are TRBV30 and TRBJ2-1; tentative D call: TRBD1 (7 bases). CDR1 is GTSNPN, CDR2 SVGIG, per germline (reference sequence). Trimming took 8 bases from V and 8 from J, leaving 22 bases between them. The CDR3 covers 14 residues. CDR3 coding DNA: TGTGCCCGCGAGGAGGGGGCGAGCCCTCATGAGCAGTTCTTC. Translating gives CAREEGASPHEQFF. Filled out from reference TRBV30 and TRBJ2-1, the complete variable domain reads SQTIHQWPATLVQPVGSPLSLECTVEGTSNPNLYWYRQAAGRGLQLLFYSVGIGQISSEVPQNLSASRPQDRQFILSSKKLLLSDSGFYLCAREEGASPHEQFFGPGTRLTVL.

The chain has TRBV12-3 or TRBV12-4 and TRBJ2-1; TRBD2 aligns across 8 bases. Unmatched junction bases numbered 8, after V lost 5 bases and J lost 14 bases. The CDR3 length is 12 residues. Written as DNA, the CDR3 is TGTGCCAGCAGTGCTTCCGGGACTAGGGAGTTCTTC. Its translation is CASSASGTREFF.

This clonotype was seen a few times. CDR3 sequence reads: CASSVGTGGNIQYF. The CDR3 DNA follows: TGCGCCAGCAGCGTCGGGACAGGGGGCAACATTCAGTACTTC. J is TRBJ2-4 and V is TRBV5-1; 12 nucleotides align to TRBD1. With 4 bases clipped from V and 7 bases from J, the junction kept 3 bases outside the gene matches. The CDR3 sequence is 14 residues long. The germline CDR1 and CDR2 sequences are SGHRS and YFSETQ.

The J gene is TRBJ2-5, the V gene TRBV20-1; 8 bases align to TRBD2. The J segment lost 1 base and the V segment lost 6 bases, leaving 4 bases of the junction unmatched. This CDR3 is 13 amino acids long. Germline V CDR1 and CDR2: DFQATT, SNEGSKA (reference sequence). The CDR3 region has the DNA TGCAGTGCAATGAGCGGGAGCCAAGAGACCCAGTACTTC. The encoded protein is CSAMSGSQETQYF.

Points on this clonotype: A junction end diverges from the germline sequence, so it may reflect a read error. V and J are TRBV4-1 and TRBJ2-7, with D possibly TRBD1 on 6 matching bases. The germline V gene encodes CDR1 MGHRA and CDR2 YSYEKL. CDR3 length: 13 amino acids. The CDR3 coding sequence is TGCGCCAGCAGCCCGGGACACTCCTACGAGCAGTGCTTC. Translating it yields CASSPGHSYEQCF.

The gene calls are TRBV27 and TRBJ2-7; D assignment may be TRBD1 or TRBD2 (5 bases each). Germline lookup yields CDR1 MNHEY and CDR2 SMNVEV (reference sequence). Trimming cost V 5 bases and J 3 bases, with 11 bases left between them. This CDR3 has 13 residues. The CDR3 spells CASSRGRGYEQYF. CDR3 coding DNA: TGTGCCAGCAGTCGGGGCAGAGGCTACGAGCAGTACTTC.

This rearrangement joins TRBV4-1 to TRBJ1-3; TRBD1 agrees at 7 bases. V dropped 0 bases and J dropped 2; count of bases not matched to a gene: 7. This CDR3 region has 17 residues. Looked up from germline, CDR1 is MGHRA and CDR2 is YSYEKL. This CDR3 is CASSQDLPGGAGNTIYF. CDR3 DNA sequence: TGCGCCAGCAGCCAAGATCTCCCAGGGGGAGCTGGAAACACCATATATTTT.

This sequence joins TRBV7-2 and TRBJ1-6; weak D call: TRBD1 (5 bases). Germline values: CDR1 SGHTA, CDR2 FQGNSA. Trimming cost V 4 bases and J 8 bases, with 12 bases left between them. The CDR3 runs 14 residues. This CDR3 is CASSSRQSDSPLHF. CDR3 nucleotide sequence: TGTGCCAGCAGCTCGAGACAGAGCGATTCACCCCTCCACTTT.

This clonotype has ten or more counts. The chain uses TRBV5-1 and TRBJ2-3; the match to TRBD2 covers 13 bases. The CDR3 spans 16 residues. Per the germline V gene, CDR1 is SGHRS and CDR2 is YFSETQ. J lost 5 bases, V lost 2 bases, and 5 bases had no gene match. CDR3: CASSLTGLAGIDTQYF. The CDR3 DNA follows: TGCGCCAGCAGCTTAACGGGACTAGCGGGGATAGATACGCAGTATTTT.

This clonotype was counted many times. The chain joins TRBV11-2 to TRBJ1-2, with a possible D match to TRBD1 (5 bases). Trimming shortened V by 5 bases and J by 9 bases, and 16 bases separated the two germline ends. The CDR3 is 13 amino acids. The germline V gene has CDR1 SGHAT and CDR2 FQNNGV. The CDR3 region is CASSLNVQGRYTF. In DNA form, the CDR3 reads TGTGCCAGCAGCCTAAACGTTCAGGGACGCTACACCTTC.

The rearrangement joins TRBV3-1 to TRBJ2-2; possible D gene TRBD1, 6 bases. V dropped 11 bases and J dropped 1 base, with 23 bases sitting between them. Germline CDR1 and CDR2: LGHDT and YNNKEL (reference sequence). The length of the CDR3 is 17 residues. CDR3 residues: CACTLGRGVVNTGELFF. CDR3 DNA: TGTGCCTGCACCCTGGGCAGGGGAGTTGTGAACACCGGGGAGCTGTTTTTT.

In this sample, this clonotype turned up once. The rearrangement links TRBV5-1 to TRBJ2-5; D not certain. The CDR3 covers 14 residues. With 0 bases removed from V and 1 base from J, the gap between germline ends came to 7 bases. CDR1 is SGHRS, CDR2 YFSETQ, per germline. The CDR3 region is CASSLAPSQETQYF. The DNA for the CDR3 is TGCGCCAGCAGCTTGGCCCCTAGCCAAGAGACCCAGTACTTC.

This clonotype was found a few times. V is TRBV3-1 and J is TRBJ2-1; no definite D call. This CDR3 comprises 12 residues. The germline CDR1 and CDR2 sequences are LGHDT and YNNKEL (reference sequence). Trimming removed 1 base at V and 4 bases at J, with 2 bases between. CDR3 in DNA: TGTGCCAGCAGCCAAGGGTACAATGAGCAGTTCTTC. It specifies CASSQGYNEQFF.

The gene calls are TRBV11-2 and TRBJ2-7; TRBD2 is a possible D gene (6 bases). V was clipped by 1 base and J by 2 bases, with 12 bases between them. CDR3 length: 15 residues. Germline CDR1 reads SGHAT; CDR2 reads FQNNGV. The CDR3 loop reads CASSLGRDSTYEQYF. In DNA, the CDR3 is TGTGCCAGCAGCTTAGGGCGGGACTCCACCTACGAGCAGTACTTC. The full variable domain, in which reference TRBV11-2 and TRBJ2-7 provide the parts outside the CDR3, is EAGVAQSPRYKIIEKRQSVAFWCNPISGHATLYWYQQILGQGPKLLIQFQNNGVVDDSQLPKDRFSAERLKGVDSTLKIQPAKLEDSAVYLCASSLGRDSTYEQYFGPGTRLTVT.

Notes on this clonotype: This clone may be a read error of a much larger clone one base away. This chain links TRBV7-9 with TRBJ2-3; unclear D gene. Deletions cut 0 bases from V and 2 bases from J, with 6 bases between. The CDR3 has 14 amino acids. Per germline, CDR1 SEHNR and CDR2 FQNEAQ (reference sequence). In DNA form, the CDR3 reads TGTGCCAGCAGCTTAGCAGGGCCCACAGATACGCAGTATTTT. Protein: CASSLAGPTDTQYF.

The rearrangement joins TRBV10-1 to TRBJ2-1; 11 bases are a match to TRBD1. J was trimmed by 9 bases and V by 3 bases; bases with no gene match: 10. From germline, CDR1 is WNHNN and CDR2 SYGVQD (reference sequence). This CDR3 contains 16 residues. The CDR3, as DNA: TGCGCCAGCAGTGATAGGACAGGGGGCGCGGGGATTGAGCAGTTCTTC. Residues: CASSDRTGGAGIEQFF.

The rearrangement uses TRBV3-1 and TRBJ1-1; D unresolved. This CDR3 is 15 amino acids long. CDR1 and CDR2 (germline): LGHDT, YNNKEL (reference sequence). V was clipped by 4 bases and J by 4 bases, with 16 bases between them. DNA for the CDR3: TGTGCCAGCAGCCGACAACTCCGGACGGCCACTGAAGCTTTCTTT. Its translation is CASSRQLRTATEAFF.

This clonotype was recorded many times. CDR3 in DNA: TGTGCCATCAGTGAGAGGAATCAGCCCCAGCATTTT. Amino acid sequence: CAISERNQPQHF. The chain has TRBV10-3 and TRBJ1-5; D uncertain. V was shortened by 2 bases and J by 4 bases, with 3 bases between the two germline ends. Germline values: CDR1 ENHRY, CDR2 SYGVKD. The CDR3 has 12 residues.

This clonotype was observed a handful of times. The CDR3 DNA follows: TGCAGCGTTGGGGGGGGGGCTTACTACACCTTC. Its translation is CSVGGGAYYTF. The chain is built from TRBV29-1 and TRBJ1-2, with a weak D call TRBD1 (6 bases). Germline-derived CDR1 and CDR2 are SQVTM and ANQGSEA. CDR3 length: 11 amino acids. Trimming stripped 4 bases from V and 10 bases from J, with 13 bases between.

This clonotype was seen a handful of times. The V and J genes are TRBV4-2 and TRBJ2-3; 10 bases map to TRBD2. Germline V gene data show CDR1 as LGHNA and CDR2 as YNFKEQ. The trim removed 5 bases at V and 3 bases at J, leaving 11 bases unmatched. CDR3 size: 17 residues. CDR3 protein: CASSSPNSGGTTDTQYF. CDR3 DNA: TGTGCCAGCAGCAGCCCCAATAGCGGGGGGACTACAGATACGCAGTATTTT.

This chain uses TRBV5-5 with TRBJ2-7; the D is unclear. V was shortened by 3 bases and J by 0 bases, with 10 bases between the two germline ends. CDR3 length: 14 residues. Germline V lookup: CDR1 SGHKS, CDR2 YYEKEE (reference sequence). The CDR3 sequence is CASSYGPSSYEQYF. The CDR3 DNA reads as TGTGCCAGCAGCTACGGACCCAGCTCCTACGAGCAGTACTTC.

V and J are TRBV18 and TRBJ1-1, with D tentatively TRBD1 (5 bases). Looked up from germline, CDR1 is KGHSH and CDR2 is LQKENI. This CDR3 comprises 15 residues. Trimming took off 3 bases at V and 2 bases at J, with 13 bases between the two ends. The CDR3: CASSPQGGDNTEAFF. The CDR3 region has the DNA TGTGCCAGCTCACCCCAGGGAGGGGATAACACTGAAGCTTTCTTT.

This clonotype was counted at least ten times. The chain links TRBV12-3 or TRBV12-4 to TRBJ2-7; perhaps TRBD1 as D (6 bases). V was clipped by 6 bases and J by 3 bases, with 15 bases between them. This CDR3 has 14 residues. For the CDR3, the DNA is TGTGCCAGCAGCGTTCAGGGCAGGGGCTACGAGCAGTACTTC. Translated: CASSVQGRGYEQYF.

This clonotype was detected ten times or more. J is TRBJ2-5 and V is TRBV11-2; D call uncertain. With 5 bases removed from V and 5 bases from J, the gap between germline ends came to 6 bases. The CDR3 length is 11 residues. Germline V gene sequence: CDR1 SGHAT, CDR2 FQNNGV. CDR3: CASSEGETQYF. In DNA form, the CDR3 reads TGTGCCAGCAGCGAAGGGGAGACCCAGTACTTC.